What follows is one TCR beta chain and its context. The sample belongs to a study of cytomegalovirus exposure and HLA in healthy donors. The CDR3 runs to 15 residues. V lost 1 base, J lost 0 bases, and 7 bases lay in between. Germline V gene lookup returns CDR1 SGHRS and CDR2 YFSETQ. PCR involved 60 Vbeta and 13 Jbeta primers. TCRdb's copy holds only in-frame clones and misses some; the assay was immunoSEQ multiplex PCR. The table lists about 140,000 clones, roughly 73% of them singletons. This clonotype was obtained from a female donor in good health and CMV-seronegative. V gene TRBV5-1 combines with J gene TRBJ1-4; D not certain. Sequencing was done on a sample of PBMCs. The CDR3 DNA follows: TGCGCCAGCAGCTTGATGGCGGCAACTAATGAAAAACTGTTTTTT. Its protein is CASSLMAATNEKLFF.